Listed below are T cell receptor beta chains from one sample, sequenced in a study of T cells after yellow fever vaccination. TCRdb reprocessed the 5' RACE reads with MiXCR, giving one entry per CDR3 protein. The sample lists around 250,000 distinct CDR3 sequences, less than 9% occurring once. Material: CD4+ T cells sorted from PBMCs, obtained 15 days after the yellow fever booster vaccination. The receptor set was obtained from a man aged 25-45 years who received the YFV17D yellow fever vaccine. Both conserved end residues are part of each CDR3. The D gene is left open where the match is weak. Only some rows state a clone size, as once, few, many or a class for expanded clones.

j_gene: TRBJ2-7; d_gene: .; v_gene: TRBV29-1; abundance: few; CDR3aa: CSVSLRLRYEQYF; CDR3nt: TGCAGCGTTTCCCTCCGGCTTCGATACGAGCAGTACTTC
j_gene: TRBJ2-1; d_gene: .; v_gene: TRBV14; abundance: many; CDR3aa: CASSHWVAGNEQFF; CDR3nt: TGTGCCAGCAGCCATTGGGTAGCCGGCAATGAGCAGTTCTTC
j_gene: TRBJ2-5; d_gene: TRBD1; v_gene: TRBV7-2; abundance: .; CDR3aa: CASSLAGTVQETQYF; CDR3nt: TGTGCCAGCAGCTTAGCGGGGACAGTCCAAGAGACCCAGTACTTC
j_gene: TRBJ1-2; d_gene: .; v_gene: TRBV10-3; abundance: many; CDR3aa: CAISEPPSNTKGYTF; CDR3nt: TGTGCCATCAGTGAGCCCCCTTCAAACACAAAAGGCTACACCTTC
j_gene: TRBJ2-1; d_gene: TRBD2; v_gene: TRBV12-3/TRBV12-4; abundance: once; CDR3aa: CDSSHGTSGTYNEQFF; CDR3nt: TGTGACAGCAGCCACGGGACTAGCGGGACTTACAATGAGCAGTTCTTC
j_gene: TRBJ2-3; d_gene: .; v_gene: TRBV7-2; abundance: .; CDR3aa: CASSLGVPTQYF; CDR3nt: TGTGCCAGCAGCTTAGGCGTTCCGACGCAGTATTTT
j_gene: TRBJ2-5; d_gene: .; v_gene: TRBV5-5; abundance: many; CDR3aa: CASSLSAVETQYF; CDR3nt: TGTGCCAGCAGCTTGTCAGCGGTAGAGACCCAGTACTTC
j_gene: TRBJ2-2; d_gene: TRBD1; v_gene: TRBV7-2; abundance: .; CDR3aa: CASRRPGTGDTGELFF; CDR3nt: TGTGCCAGCAGACGACCCGGGACAGGAGACACCGGGGAGCTGTTTTTT
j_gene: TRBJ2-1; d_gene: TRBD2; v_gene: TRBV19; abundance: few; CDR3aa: CATRRTSGTGEQFF; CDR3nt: TGTGCCACTAGGCGGACTAGCGGGACGGGTGAGCAGTTCTTC
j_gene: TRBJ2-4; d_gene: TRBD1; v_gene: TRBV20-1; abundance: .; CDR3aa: CSTTLDRGIQYF; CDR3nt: TGCAGTACCACACTGGACAGGGGCATTCAGTACTTC
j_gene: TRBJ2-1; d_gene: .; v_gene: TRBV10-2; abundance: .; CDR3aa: CASSESGSKYNEQFF; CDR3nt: TGCGCCAGCAGTGAGTCGGGGAGCAAGTACAATGAGCAGTTCTTC
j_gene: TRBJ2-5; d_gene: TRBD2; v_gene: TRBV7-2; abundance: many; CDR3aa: CASRFRAGGSETQYF; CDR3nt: TGTGCCAGCAGATTCAGAGCGGGAGGGTCGGAGACCCAGTACTTC
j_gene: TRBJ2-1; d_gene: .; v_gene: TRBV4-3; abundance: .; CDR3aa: CASSQWDEQFF; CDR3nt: TGCGCCAGCAGCCAGTGGGATGAGCAGTTCTTC
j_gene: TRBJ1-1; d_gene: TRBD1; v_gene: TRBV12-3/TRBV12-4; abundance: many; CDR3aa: CASSRQGAYTEAFF; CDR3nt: TGTGCCAGCAGCCGACAGGGGGCGTACACTGAAGCTTTCTTT
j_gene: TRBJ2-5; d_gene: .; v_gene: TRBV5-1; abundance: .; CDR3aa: CASSGNTRVGETQYF; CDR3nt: TGCGCCAGCAGCGGTAACACCCGGGTCGGGGAGACCCAGTACTTC
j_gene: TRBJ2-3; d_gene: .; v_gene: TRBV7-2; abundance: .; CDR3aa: CASSLGNIGSVDTQYF; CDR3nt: TGTGCCAGCAGCTTAGGGAATATAGGGTCGGTAGATACGCAGTATTTT
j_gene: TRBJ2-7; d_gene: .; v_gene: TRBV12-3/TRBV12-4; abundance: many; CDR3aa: CASSFMVGAYEQYF; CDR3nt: TGTGCCAGCAGTTTTATGGTAGGGGCCTACGAGCAGTACTTC
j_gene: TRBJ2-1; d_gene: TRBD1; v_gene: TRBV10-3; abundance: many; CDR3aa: CAISAGTGYNEQFF; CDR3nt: TGTGCCATCAGTGCCGGGACAGGGTACAATGAGCAGTTCTTC
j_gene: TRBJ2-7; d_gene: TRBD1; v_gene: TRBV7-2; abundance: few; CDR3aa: CASSYSGGWREQYF; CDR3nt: TGTGCCAGCAGCTATTCAGGGGGCTGGCGCGAGCAGTACTTC
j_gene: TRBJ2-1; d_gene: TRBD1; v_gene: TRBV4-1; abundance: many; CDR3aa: CASSQPGQGLWGKRPYNEQFF; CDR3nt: TGCGCCAGCAGCCAGCCGGGACAGGGGCTTTGGGGCAAGAGGCCCTACAATGAGCAGTTCTTC
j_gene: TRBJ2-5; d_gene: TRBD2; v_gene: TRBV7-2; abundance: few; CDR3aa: CASRWPGLAGSGTQYF; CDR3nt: TGTGCCAGCAGATGGCCGGGACTAGCGGGATCCGGGACCCAGTACTTC
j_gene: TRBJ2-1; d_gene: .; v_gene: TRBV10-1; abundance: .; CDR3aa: CASSEVQRSYNEQFF; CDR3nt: TGCGCCAGCAGTGAGGTCCAGCGGAGCTACAATGAGCAGTTCTTC
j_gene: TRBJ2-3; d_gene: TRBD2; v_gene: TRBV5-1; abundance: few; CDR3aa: CASTGLEGYTQYF; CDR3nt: TGCGCCAGCACGGGACTAGAGGGATATACGCAGTATTTT
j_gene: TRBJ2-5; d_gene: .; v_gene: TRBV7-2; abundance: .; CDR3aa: CASSSRSTGGGETQYF; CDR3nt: TGTGCCAGCAGCTCCCGATCAACAGGTGGGGGGGAGACCCAGTACTTC
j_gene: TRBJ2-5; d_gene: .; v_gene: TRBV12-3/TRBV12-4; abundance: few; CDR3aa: CASSLGMETQYF; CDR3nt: TGTGCCAGCAGCCTGGGGATGGAGACCCAGTACTTC
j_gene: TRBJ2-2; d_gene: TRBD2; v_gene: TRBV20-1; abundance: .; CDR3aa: CSGREGGAGELFF; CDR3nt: TGCAGTGGGCGGGAGGGCGGCGCCGGGGAGCTGTTTTTT
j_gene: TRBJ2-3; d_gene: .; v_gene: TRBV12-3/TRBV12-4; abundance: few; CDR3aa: CASSLELAATDTQYF; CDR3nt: TGTGCCAGCAGTTTAGAGCTAGCCGCCACAGATACGCAGTATTTT
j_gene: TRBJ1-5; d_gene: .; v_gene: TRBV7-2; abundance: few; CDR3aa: CASSLEVGRPQHF; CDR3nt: TGTGCCAGCAGCTTAGAGGTGGGAAGGCCCCAGCATTTT
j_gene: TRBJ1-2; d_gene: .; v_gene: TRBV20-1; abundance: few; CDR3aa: CSARGMRGREGYTF; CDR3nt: TGCAGTGCTAGGGGGATGCGAGGTCGCGAGGGCTACACCTTC
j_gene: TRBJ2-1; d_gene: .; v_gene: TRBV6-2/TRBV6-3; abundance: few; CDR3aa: CASSLTRPTYNEQFF; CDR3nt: TGTGCCAGCAGTCTGACGCGGCCAACCTACAATGAGCAGTTCTTC
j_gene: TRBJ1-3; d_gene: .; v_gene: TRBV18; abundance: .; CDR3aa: CASSQQTGRMTSGNTIYF; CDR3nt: TGTGCCAGCTCACAACAGACAGGTCGTATGACCTCTGGAAACACCATATATTTT
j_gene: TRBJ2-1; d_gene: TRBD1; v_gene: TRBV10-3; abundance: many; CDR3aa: CAIGRDRVIDEQFF; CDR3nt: TGTGCCATCGGCCGGGACAGGGTTATCGATGAGCAGTTCTTC
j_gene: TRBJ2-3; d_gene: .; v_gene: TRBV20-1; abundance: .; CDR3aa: CCARDTGGISVDTQYF; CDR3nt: TGCTGTGCTAGAGATACAGGCGGGATCTCTGTAGATACGCAGTATTTT
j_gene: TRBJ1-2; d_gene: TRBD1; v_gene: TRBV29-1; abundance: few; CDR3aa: CSFETGTYGYTF; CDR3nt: TGCAGCTTTGAGACAGGGACCTATGGCTACACCTTC
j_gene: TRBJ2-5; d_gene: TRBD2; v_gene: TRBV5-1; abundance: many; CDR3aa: CASSLLAGAETQYF; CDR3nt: TGCGCCAGCAGCTTACTAGCGGGAGCAGAGACCCAGTACTTC